These T cell receptor beta chains were read from a single sample in a study of cytomegalovirus exposure and HLA in healthy donors. Sequencing was performed with immunoSEQ multiplex PCR; in TCRdb, only in-frame clones are kept and a portion is missing. The repertoire holds about 82,000 clones, with 70% to 75% as singletons. The material sequenced was PBMCs. These receptors originate from a woman between 45 and 60 years old in good health and CMV-seropositive. Both conserved end residues are part of each CDR3. Each record gives: clone size, V gene, J gene, D gene, CDR3 DNA, CDR3 protein. The D gene is left open where the match is weak. Size is omitted from some rows. Given values are once, few, many or a class for expanded clones.

size: few; V: TRBV6-1; J: TRBJ2-1; D: NA; DNA: TGTGCCAGCAGTGAAGTGGCTAGCCCCCTCGGTGAGCAGTTCTTC; CDR3: CASSEVASPLGEQFF
size: NA; V: TRBV28; J: TRBJ2-1; D: NA; DNA: TGTGCCAGCAGTTTTGGCGGCTCCTACAATGAGCAGTTCTTC; CDR3: CASSFGGSYNEQFF
size: once; V: TRBV19; J: TRBJ1-2; D: TRBD1; DNA: TGTGCCAGTAGTATAGGGACAGGTAGGAACGGCTACACCTTC; CDR3: CASSIGTGRNGYTF
size: NA; V: TRBV5-6; J: TRBJ1-1; D: NA; DNA: TGTGCCAGCAGCTTTGGGCAGGCCTTGAACACTGAAGCTTTCTTT; CDR3: CASSFGQALNTEAFF
size: NA; V: TRBV7-9; J: TRBJ1-4; D: NA; DNA: TGTGCCAGCAGCCGAACTATAACAGGTGAAAAACTGTTTTTT; CDR3: CASSRTITGEKLFF
size: NA; V: TRBV30; J: TRBJ1-5; D: TRBD1; DNA: TGTGCCTGGAGTCTGGAGACAGGGCGAGCGTCGCAGCCCCAGCATTTT; CDR3: CAWSLETGRASQPQHF
size: NA; V: TRBV11-1; J: TRBJ2-7; D: NA; DNA: TGTGCCAGCAGCTACAGGACCGAAGAGCAGTACTTC; CDR3: CASSYRTEEQYF
size: few; V: TRBV4-2; J: TRBJ2-1; D: TRBD2; DNA: TGTGCCAGCAGCCAAACTAGCGGCTCCTACAATGAGCAGTTCTTC; CDR3: CASSQTSGSYNEQFF
size: NA; V: TRBV5-1; J: TRBJ2-7; D: TRBD1; DNA: TGCGCCAGCAGCGGCGGAGGGACAGGGAGGTACGAGCAGTACTTC; CDR3: CASSGGGTGRYEQYF
size: NA; V: TRBV5-6; J: TRBJ1-5; D: TRBD1; DNA: TGTGCCAGCAGCTTGGCCTTGGGACAGTCGGCTCAGCCCCAGCATTTT; CDR3: CASSLALGQSAQPQHF
size: NA; V: TRBV5-6; J: TRBJ2-7; D: NA; DNA: TGTGCCAGCAGCTATTCGGGGGAGCAGTACTTC; CDR3: CASSYSGEQYF
size: NA; V: TRBV7-9; J: TRBJ2-5; D: TRBD1; DNA: TGTGCCAGCAGCCGCGGACAGGGGGGCCAAGAGACCCAGTACTTC; CDR3: CASSRGQGGQETQYF
size: NA; V: TRBV11-2; J: TRBJ2-7; D: TRBD2; DNA: TGTGCCAGCAGCTTAGCCCCAGCTAGCGGTGGTTACGAGCAGTACTTC; CDR3: CASSLAPASGGYEQYF
size: few; V: TRBV13; J: TRBJ2-2; D: TRBD1; DNA: TGTGCCAGCAGCCGGGACAGTATCACCGGGGAGCTGTTTTTT; CDR3: CASSRDSITGELFF
size: NA; V: TRBV27; J: TRBJ2-3; D: NA; DNA: TGTGCCAGCAGCGACTTTCTAGATAGCACAGATACGCAGTATTTT; CDR3: CASSDFLDSTDTQYF
size: NA; V: TRBV7-3; J: TRBJ2-2; D: NA; DNA: TGTGCCAGCAGCTTATTAGGGCGGGCCAACACCGGGGAGCTGTTTTTT; CDR3: CASSLLGRANTGELFF
size: NA; V: TRBV5-6; J: TRBJ2-3; D: TRBD2; DNA: TGTGCCAGCAGCCCCCACGGCGGGAGAACAGATACGCAGTATTTT; CDR3: CASSPHGGRTDTQYF
size: NA; V: TRBV30; J: TRBJ1-6; D: NA; DNA: TGTGCCTGGAGCTCTAATTCACCCCTCCACTTT; CDR3: CAWSSNSPLHF
size: once; V: TRBV5-5; J: TRBJ1-2; D: NA; DNA: TGTGCCAGCAGCTTGGAGCGGGGCCACTATGGCTACACCTTC; CDR3: CASSLERGHYGYTF
size: NA; V: TRBV28; J: TRBJ2-5; D: NA; DNA: TGTGCCAGCACCCTGGCAGGGGGGGAGACCCAGTACTTC; CDR3: CASTLAGGETQYF
size: NA; V: TRBV29-1; J: TRBJ2-7; D: NA; DNA: TGCAGCGTTGCCGGGGGATCCTACGAGCAGTACTTC; CDR3: CSVAGGSYEQYF
size: NA; V: TRBV7-2; J: TRBJ2-3; D: NA; DNA: TGTGCCAGCAGCTTAGCTGAGGGGGCAGATACGCAGTATTTT; CDR3: CASSLAEGADTQYF
size: medium-sized; V: TRBV5-6; J: TRBJ1-5; D: NA; DNA: TGTGCCAGCAGCTTGGGGCAGGGCCGTAGCAATCAGCCCCAGCATTTT; CDR3: CASSLGQGRSNQPQHF
size: once; V: TRBV27; J: TRBJ1-1; D: NA; DNA: TGTGCCAGCACTGGACAGAAAAACACTGAAGCTTTCTTT; CDR3: CASTGQKNTEAFF
size: NA; V: TRBV27; J: TRBJ2-1; D: NA; DNA: TGTGCCAGCTGGTTCCGGGAACTACACAATGAGCAGTTCTTC; CDR3: CASWFRELHNEQFF
size: NA; V: TRBV7-7; J: TRBJ2-3; D: TRBD2; DNA: TGTGCTAGCAGCCTCGGACTAGCGGGAGCAACAGATACGCAGTATTTT; CDR3: CASSLGLAGATDTQYF
size: NA; V: TRBV9; J: TRBJ1-1; D: TRBD1; DNA: TGTGCCAGCAGCTCTCATTGGACAGGGGGCTCGAAGAACACTGAAGCTTTCTTT; CDR3: CASSSHWTGGSKNTEAFF
size: once; V: TRBV30; J: TRBJ2-7; D: NA; DNA: TGTGCCTGGAGAGGCGGCGCCTCCTACGAGCAGTACTTC; CDR3: CAWRGGASYEQYF
size: NA; V: TRBV7-2; J: TRBJ2-3; D: TRBD2; DNA: TGTGCCAGCAGCTTAGGACTAGCGGGAGGCACAGATACGCAGTATTTT; CDR3: CASSLGLAGGTDTQYF
size: NA; V: TRBV6-5; J: TRBJ1-2; D: TRBD1; DNA: TGTGCCAGCAGTTACTCAGAGGGGGCGAACTATGGCTACACCTTC; CDR3: CASSYSEGANYGYTF
size: NA; V: TRBV5-1; J: TRBJ1-1; D: TRBD1; DNA: TGCGCCAGCAGCGAGGGACAGGGGCAGGCTTTCTTT; CDR3: CASSEGQGQAFF
size: NA; V: TRBV20-1; J: TRBJ2-1; D: NA; DNA: TGCAGTGCTGCGACTAGTAATGAGCAGTTCTTC; CDR3: CSAATSNEQFF
size: NA; V: TRBV27; J: TRBJ2-3; D: TRBD2; DNA: TGTGCCAGCAGTTTTAGGAGGGCTAGCGGGGGGGTCCCAGATACGCAGTATTTT; CDR3: CASSFRRASGGVPDTQYF
size: once; V: TRBV28; J: TRBJ1-2; D: NA; DNA: TGTGCCAGCAGGCAGACTATCTATGGCTACACCTTC; CDR3: CASRQTIYGYTF
size: NA; V: TRBV5-6; J: TRBJ2-3; D: NA; DNA: TGTGCCAGCAGCTTTGTCTTGACGGGAAGCACAGATACGCAGTATTTT; CDR3: CASSFVLTGSTDTQYF
size: few; V: TRBV6-5; J: TRBJ1-5; D: NA; DNA: TGTGCCACACTAAATCCGGCCGGGGGGCCCCAGCATTTT; CDR3: CATLNPAGGPQHF
size: NA; V: TRBV18; J: TRBJ2-6; D: TRBD2; DNA: TGTGCCAGCTCACCATTTAAACTAGCGGGGGATAGCTCTGGGGCCAACGTCCTGACTTTC; CDR3: CASSPFKLAGDSSGANVLTF
size: NA; V: TRBV30; J: TRBJ2-2; D: NA; DNA: TGTGCCTGGAGGTGGGACTGGAACACCGGGGAGCTGTTTTTT; CDR3: CAWRWDWNTGELFF
size: NA; V: TRBV7-9; J: TRBJ2-7; D: TRBD1; DNA: TGTGCCAGCAGCGTACTAACCGGGACAGGGTTCTACGAGCAGTACTTC; CDR3: CASSVLTGTGFYEQYF
size: NA; V: TRBV4-1; J: TRBJ1-3; D: NA; DNA: TGCGCCAGCAGCCTCGAGGGGGGGTTCCGAAACACCATATATTTT; CDR3: CASSLEGGFRNTIYF
size: NA; V: TRBV5-5; J: TRBJ2-5; D: TRBD1; DNA: TGTGCCAGCAGCTTGTTTAGGACAGGGGGCCAGGAGACCCAGTACTTC; CDR3: CASSLFRTGGQETQYF
size: NA; V: TRBV18; J: TRBJ2-5; D: TRBD2; DNA: TGTGCCAGCCAACTAGCGGGAGAACAAGAGACCCAGTACTTC; CDR3: CASQLAGEQETQYF
size: NA; V: TRBV11-3; J: TRBJ1-1; D: NA; DNA: TGTGCCAGCAGCCCCGTTGAGGTGAACACTGAAGCTTTCTTT; CDR3: CASSPVEVNTEAFF
size: NA; V: TRBV7-8; J: TRBJ2-1; D: TRBD2; DNA: TGTGCCAGCAGCATTATTAGCGGGAGGGCCTACAATGAGCAGTTCTTC; CDR3: CASSIISGRAYNEQFF
size: NA; V: TRBV5-1; J: TRBJ1-4; D: NA; DNA: TGCGCCAGCAGCTTGCGAGGGACAACTAATGAAAAACTGTTTTTT; CDR3: CASSLRGTTNEKLFF
size: NA; V: TRBV10-3; J: TRBJ2-3; D: NA; DNA: TGTGCCATCAGTGAGGCGGGCCGCACAGATACGCAGTATTTT; CDR3: CAISEAGRTDTQYF
size: few; V: TRBV9; J: TRBJ2-2; D: TRBD1; DNA: TGTGCCAGCAGCCCTAGGACAGGCTACACCGGGGAGCTGTTTTTT; CDR3: CASSPRTGYTGELFF
size: NA; V: TRBV19; J: TRBJ1-5; D: NA; DNA: TGTGCCAGTAGTATTACTGCGGGTGGCAATCAGCCCCAGCATTTT; CDR3: CASSITAGGNQPQHF
size: NA; V: TRBV7-2; J: TRBJ2-1; D: TRBD2; DNA: TGTGCCAGCAGCTTAGGACTAGCATCCTACAATGAGCAGTTCTTC; CDR3: CASSLGLASYNEQFF
size: NA; V: TRBV2; J: TRBJ1-2; D: NA; DNA: TGTGCCAGCAGTTCCAGGGCCTATGGCTACACCTTC; CDR3: CASSSRAYGYTF
size: NA; V: TRBV27; J: TRBJ2-7; D: NA; DNA: TGTGCCAGCAGTGCCTTGGGCCGGGAGAGCTCCTACGAGCAGTACTTC; CDR3: CASSALGRESSYEQYF
size: NA; V: TRBV7-8; J: TRBJ2-2; D: NA; DNA: TGTGCCAGCAGCTTACTCCTAGTATCGAACGGGGAGCTGTTTTTT; CDR3: CASSLLLVSNGELFF
size: NA; V: TRBV5-1; J: TRBJ1-1; D: TRBD1; DNA: TGCGCCAGCAGCTTGGACCAGGGGGACACTGAAGCTTTCTTT; CDR3: CASSLDQGDTEAFF
size: few; V: TRBV19; J: TRBJ2-3; D: NA; DNA: TGTGCCAGTAGTCCACAGGCACAAGGCACAGATACGCAGTATTTT; CDR3: CASSPQAQGTDTQYF
size: NA; V: TRBV11-3; J: TRBJ2-7; D: NA; DNA: TGTGCCAGCAGCTTAGATACCAAGGGGGCCTACGAGCAGTACTTC; CDR3: CASSLDTKGAYEQYF
size: NA; V: TRBV28; J: TRBJ2-7; D: NA; DNA: TGTGCCAGCAGTTCGAGTGAGCAGTACTTC; CDR3: CASSSSEQYF
size: NA; V: TRBV28; J: TRBJ2-7; D: NA; DNA: TGTGCCAGCAGTTTTCACCTAGCCATGCTCTCCTACGAGCAGTACTTC; CDR3: CASSFHLAMLSYEQYF